This T cell receptor beta chain was sequenced for a study of blood T cell repertoires in COVID-19. About the research overall: Italy, Spain and the United States were the sources of the convalescent and acute COVID-19 samples. In each case, the material was cDNA or gDNA derived from T cells, B-cell-depleted T cells, or PBMCs.

Original data processing: Reference gene primer amplification yielded estimated nucleated cell counts. Only in-frame clones appear in the TCRdb table, and some are missing; sequencing was by immunoSEQ multiplex PCR. That table gives V, J and clone size, and the DNA gave D and trimming. This sample has 110,000 to 150,000 clones, with approximately 80% found just once. This CDR3 has 14 amino acids. Losses at the gene ends were 0 bases for V and 5 bases for J; bases not matched to a gene: 2. Germline V gene lookup returns CDR1 SGHRS and CDR2 YFSETQ. Material for sequencing was peripheral blood. This rearrangement joins TRBV5-1 to TRBJ2-7, with 10 bases identical to TRBD1. The sequence derives from a human donor in a cohort sampled during active COVID-19. CDR3 sequence reads: CASSLGQGANEQYF. The CDR3 DNA sequence: TGCGCCAGCAGCTTGGGACAGGGGGCGAACGAGCAGTACTTC.